Each of the 23 T cell receptor beta chains below was sequenced from the same sample in a study of T cells in Graves' hyperthyroidism and ophthalmopathy. Researchers amplified the TCR beta CDR3 regions from RNA transcripts. A first-round RT-PCR of the TCR CDR3 used the HTBI primer set. TCRdb recomputed calls from the multiplex PCR reads with MiXCR, one row per CDR3 protein. Among around 110,000 distinct CDR3 sequences listed, around a sixth were seen once. The source material was blood. All receptors derive from a woman aged 45-60 years with Graves' hyperthyroidism.

This clonotype was recorded at least ten times. The chain is built from TRBV18 and TRBJ1-1; a possible D gene is TRBD1 (5 bases). This CDR3 contains 14 residues. The ends were cut back, 2 bases at V and 0 bases at J, with 7 bases in the middle. Germline values: CDR1 KGHSH, CDR2 LQKENI. Here the CDR3 reads CASSPGGMNTEAFF. CDR3 bases: TGTGCCAGCTCACCAGGGGGGATGAACACTGAAGCTTTCTTT.

This clonotype occurred a few times. The V call is TRBV20-1, the J call TRBJ2-1; D perhaps matches TRBD1 (6 bases). Looked up from germline, CDR1 is DFQATT and CDR2 is SNEGSKA (reference sequence). This CDR3 region has 15 residues. V shed 0 bases and J shed 9 bases, with 18 bases lying between them. The CDR3 DNA follows: TGCAGTGCTAGAGATCAGCGGACAGCCTCCTTTGAGCAGTTCTTC. It encodes CSARDQRTASFEQFF.

J is TRBJ2-5 and V is TRBV28; D unclear. This CDR3 is built from 14 residues. V was trimmed by 5 bases and J by 4 bases, leaving 14 bases between them. The germline CDR1 and CDR2 sequences are MDHEN and SYDVKM. CDR3 region: CASSPPLGGETQYF. CDR3 sequence (DNA): TGTGCCAGCAGTCCCCCGTTAGGTGGAGAGACCCAGTACTTC.

The J gene is TRBJ2-7, the V gene TRBV5-4; 9 positions agree with TRBD2. This CDR3 region has 16 residues. The V and J ends lost 0 bases and 3 bases, in that order; junction bases with no gene match: 7. Germline V gene lookup returns CDR1 SGHNT and CDR2 YYREEE (reference sequence). CDR3 residues: CASSLVTSGPHYEQYF. DNA for the CDR3: TGTGCCAGCAGCTTGGTCACTAGCGGGCCGCACTACGAGCAGTACTTC.

The CDR3 DNA follows: TGTGCCAGCAGCCCGGCGACAGGGTCTAACTATGGCTACACCTTC. Translation gives CASSPATGSNYGYTF. This rearrangement joins TRBV9 to TRBJ1-2; 7 bases agree with TRBD1. The germline gives CDR1 SGDLS, CDR2 YYNGEE. The CDR3 sequence is 15 residues long. With V trimmed by 4 bases and J by 0 bases, 6 bases remained unmatched.

This clonotype was seen at least ten times. The chain couples TRBV12-3 or TRBV12-4 to TRBJ2-5; 8 nucleotides agree with TRBD2. The V segment lost 5 bases and the J segment 4 bases; nucleotides outside the gene matches: 6. This CDR3 region has 14 residues. The CDR3 reads CASSPESGGETQYF. The CDR3 nucleotides read TGTGCCAGCAGTCCAGAGAGCGGGGGAGAGACCCAGTACTTC.

At least ten counts were recorded for this clonotype. The chain employs TRBV7-9 and TRBJ2-7, with D hard to call. The CDR3 is 12 amino acids. V lost 1 base and J lost 0, with 1 base in between. The germline gives CDR1 SEHNR, CDR2 FQNEAQ (reference sequence). The CDR3 nucleotides are TGTGCCAGCAGCTTAGGCTCCTACGAGCAGTACGTC. Translated: CASSLGSYEQYV.

This clonotype appeared many times. The CDR3 DNA reads TGTGCCAGCACCGCCGGACTAGTAGGCCAAAACATTCAGTACTTC. Amino acid sequence: CASTAGLVGQNIQYF. This chain connects TRBV12-3 or TRBV12-4 to TRBJ2-4; 7 bases fit TRBD2. The V gene end was trimmed by 7 bases and the J gene end by 5 bases; junction bases not matched to a gene: 11. CDR3 length: 15 amino acids.

The sample holds many counts of this clonotype. The rearrangement links TRBV19 to TRBJ1-1; D call uncertain. Looked up from germline, CDR1 is LNHDA and CDR2 is SQIVND (reference sequence). The V and J ends lost 4 bases and 4 bases respectively, with 16 bases between them. This CDR3 is 15 amino acids long. Here the CDR3 reads CASSTAHQRGTEAFF. DNA for the CDR3: TGTGCCAGTAGTACCGCACATCAGCGCGGCACTGAAGCTTTCTTT.

This clonotype was detected many times. The chain has TRBV28 and TRBJ2-1, with 13 positions matching TRBD2. V lost 6 bases, J lost 7 bases, and 6 bases stayed unmatched. The CDR3 is 15 amino acids. CDR1 is MDHEN, CDR2 SYDVKM, per germline. CDR3 sequence: CASRRQGLAGNEQFF. The CDR3 DNA sequence: TGTGCCAGCAGACGCCAGGGACTAGCGGGAAATGAGCAGTTCTTC.

This chain uses TRBV11-2 with TRBJ2-7, with 7 bases aligning to TRBD1. CDR3 length: 13 amino acids. V trimming: 4 bases; J trimming: 2 bases; junction bases outside the gene matches: 2. From germline, CDR1 is SGHAT and CDR2 FQNNGV. CDR3 in DNA: TGTGCCAGCAGCTCGGGGACAGCCTACGAGCAGTACTTC. This sequence encodes CASSSGTAYEQYF.

This clonotype was detected many times. The rearrangement joins TRBV12-3 or TRBV12-4 to TRBJ1-1, with D hard to call. CDR3 length: 15 amino acids. The germline V and J ends were trimmed by 6 bases and 7 bases, with 21 bases remaining between them. CDR3 region: CASSFRNKDPLEAFF. CDR3 DNA: TGTGCCAGCAGCTTCAGGAACAAGGACCCTCTTGAAGCTTTCTTT.

The chain has TRBV7-2 and TRBJ2-3; D uncertain. The CDR3 has 16 residues. The V and J ends lost 1 base and 1 base respectively, with 12 bases between them. The V gene's germline CDR1 is SGHTA and CDR2 FQGNSA. The CDR3 coding sequence is TGTGCCAGCAGCTTAGTAGACCCCGCCGGCACAGATACGCAGTATTTT. It specifies CASSLVDPAGTDTQYF.

This clonotype was recorded at least ten times. The CDR3, as DNA: TGTGCCAGCAGCTTATGGCCGAGGCCGGTGGATGAGCAGTTCTTC. Translating gives CASSLWPRPVDEQFF. The chain uses TRBV7-9 and TRBJ2-1; D remains ambiguous. CDR1 and CDR2 (germline): SEHNR, FQNEAQ (reference sequence). V lost 2 bases and J lost 8, with 16 bases in between. This CDR3 region has 15 residues.

This clonotype was recorded at least ten times. The gene calls are TRBV18 and TRBJ1-1, with TRBD1 identical over 8 bases. Germline CDR1 and CDR2: KGHSH and LQKENI. The trim removed 2 bases at V and 7 bases at J, leaving 6 bases unmatched. The CDR3 is 14 amino acids. The CDR3 bases are TGTGCCAGCTCACCATTGGACAGGGCTGGTGAAGCTTTCTTT. The encoded protein is CASSPLDRAGEAFF.

The table lists this clonotype with many counts. The V gene is TRBV20-1, the J gene TRBJ1-1; TRBD1 matches 9 bases. Germline CDR1 reads DFQATT; CDR2 reads SNEGSKA (reference sequence). The CDR3 runs 15 residues. The trim removed 3 bases at V and 3 bases at J, leaving 8 bases unmatched. CDR3 residues: CSASPNRGRYTEAFF. For the CDR3, the DNA is TGCAGTGCTAGTCCTAACAGGGGGCGTTACACTGAAGCTTTCTTT.

This clonotype has just a few counts. The chain recombines TRBV12-3 or TRBV12-4 with TRBJ1-5; D not resolved. CDR3 length: 14 amino acids. Between the trimmed V and J ends, which lost 2 bases and 4 bases, there was a span of 9 bases. CDR3 nucleotides: TGTGCCAGCAGTTTAAGGGCTAGGAATCAGCCCCAGCATTTT. Encoded protein: CASSLRARNQPQHF.

This clonotype was observed many times. The rearrangement links TRBV2 to TRBJ2-6, with D unresolved. Looked up from germline, CDR1 is SNHLY and CDR2 is FYNNEI. The V gene lost 6 bases and the J gene lost 0 bases, with 6 bases spanning the gap. The CDR3 covers 14 residues. CDR3 sequence reads: CASRKSSGANVLTF. Here the CDR3 DNA reads TGTGCCAGCAGGAAAAGCTCTGGGGCCAACGTCCTGACTTTC.

Many counts were recorded for this clonotype. The CDR3 nucleotides read TGCAGTGCTAAGGGTGGGGTAGGTAATCAGCCCCAGCATTTT. This gives the protein CSAKGGVGNQPQHF. J is TRBJ1-5 and V is TRBV20-1; no definite D call. V lost 4 bases to trimming and J lost 4 bases, with 14 bases between them. The germline V gene encodes CDR1 DFQATT and CDR2 SNEGSKA (reference sequence). The CDR3 length is 14 residues.

This clonotype occurred many times. The genes are TRBV27 and TRBJ2-7; TRBD1 agrees at 9 bases. Germline lookup yields CDR1 MNHEY and CDR2 SMNVEV (reference sequence). The CDR3 runs to 14 residues. Trimming cost V 4 bases and J 6 bases; bases outside gene matches: 7. As DNA, the CDR3 is TGTGCCAGCAGTTGGGACAGGGCAATAGGCGAGCAGTACTTC. Translated: CASSWDRAIGEQYF.

A few counts support this clonotype. This rearrangement joins TRBV29-1 to TRBJ2-1; maybe TRBD1 (6 bases). Trimming stripped 1 base from V and 5 bases from J, with 9 bases between. The CDR3 sequence is 13 residues long. Germline lookup yields CDR1 SQVTM and CDR2 ANQGSEA. For the CDR3, the DNA is TGCAGCGTTGAAGGGACAGTCAACAATGAGCAGTTCTTC. This codes for CSVEGTVNNEQFF.

This clonotype was observed many times. V is TRBV6-1 and J is TRBJ1-4; weak D call: TRBD1 (5 bases). CDR1 is MNHNS and CDR2 is SASEGT in the germline V gene. V lost 7 bases and J lost 8, with 14 bases in between. The CDR3 loop spans 13 amino acids. This CDR3 is CASTDGGYEKLFF. CDR3 nucleotides: TGTGCCAGCACCGATGGGGGTTACGAAAAACTGTTTTTT.

This clonotype was detected ten times or more. J is TRBJ1-5 and V is TRBV20-1, with 12 bases lining up with TRBD1. The CDR3 is made up of 16 amino acids. Germline V gene lookup returns CDR1 DFQATT and CDR2 SNEGSKA (reference sequence). J gave up 3 bases and V 5 bases, and 8 bases lay outside the gene matches. CDR3 nucleotide sequence: TGCAGTGCTGAGGGGACAGGGGGCCCCACCAATCAGCCCCAGCATTTT. This sequence encodes CSAEGTGGPTNQPQHF.